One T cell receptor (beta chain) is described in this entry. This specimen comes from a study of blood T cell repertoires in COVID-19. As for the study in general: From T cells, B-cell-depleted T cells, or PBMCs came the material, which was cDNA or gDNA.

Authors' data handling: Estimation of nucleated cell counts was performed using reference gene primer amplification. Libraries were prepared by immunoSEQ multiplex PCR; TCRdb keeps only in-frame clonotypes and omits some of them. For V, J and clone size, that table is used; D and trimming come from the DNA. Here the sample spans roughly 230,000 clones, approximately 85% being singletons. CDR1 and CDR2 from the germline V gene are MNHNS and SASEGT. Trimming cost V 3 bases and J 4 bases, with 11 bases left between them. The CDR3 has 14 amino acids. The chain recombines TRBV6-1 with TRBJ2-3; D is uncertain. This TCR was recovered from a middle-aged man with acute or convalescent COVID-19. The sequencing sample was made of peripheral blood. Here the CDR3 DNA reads TGTGCCAGCAGTGACAACAGTCTTCCAGATACGCAGTATTTT. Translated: CASSDNSLPDTQYF.